Listed here is a single T cell receptor (beta chain). The CDR3 consists of 14 residues. Germline V gene data show CDR1 as MNHEY and CDR2 as SVGAGI. V gave up 6 bases and J gave up 3 bases, with 15 bases separating them. This specimen comes from a study of radiation and T cells in renal cell carcinoma. Measured with immunoSEQ multiplex PCR; TCRdb has only the in-frame clones, and not every one. The sample carries around 94,000 clones, approximately 86% recorded once. Stated time point: blood 4 weeks post-SBRT, at nephrectomy. Treatment: 15 Gy SBRT to primary tumor, nephrectomy 4 weeks later. Nephrectomy followed 15 Gy stereotactic body radiation by 4 weeks.

The sequence was collected from a middle-aged man with renal cell carcinoma. The chain links TRBV6-5 to TRBJ2-7, with D possibly matching TRBD1 (6 bases). The input for sequencing was blood, taken from a patient whose treatment included radiotherapy and nephrectomy. For the CDR3, the DNA is TGTGCCAGCAGGCGACTACAGGGAATCTACGAGCAGTACTTC. Residues: CASRRLQGIYEQYF.